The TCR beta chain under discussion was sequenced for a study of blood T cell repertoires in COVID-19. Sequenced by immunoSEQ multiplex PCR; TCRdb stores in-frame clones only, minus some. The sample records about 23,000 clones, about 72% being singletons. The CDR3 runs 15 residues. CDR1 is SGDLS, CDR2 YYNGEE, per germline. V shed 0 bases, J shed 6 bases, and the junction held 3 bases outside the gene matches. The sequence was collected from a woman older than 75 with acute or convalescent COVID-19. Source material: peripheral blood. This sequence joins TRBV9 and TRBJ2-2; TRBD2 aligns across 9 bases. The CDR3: CASSVGVAGAGELFF. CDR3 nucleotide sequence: TGTGCCAGCAGCGTAGGGGTAGCGGGAGCCGGGGAGCTGTTTTTT.